This T cell receptor beta chain was documented in a study of blood T cell repertoires in COVID-19. Study as a whole: Samples of COVID-19 (acute and convalescent) were obtained from the United States, Italy and Spain.

The method was immunoSEQ multiplex PCR; TCRdb's version includes in-frame clones alone and lacks a portion of them. This table has some 190,000 clones, roughly 89% appearing once. Participants spanned ages roughly 18 to 90 years and resided in 20 to 30 US areas. Each participant's cohort was designated according to participant-reported clinical history. A PCR-confirmed or clinician-diagnosed COVID-19 case had contacted exposed participants within 2 weeks of entry. V shed 3 bases and J 8 bases; nucleotides not matched to a gene: 6. The CDR3 is made up of 13 amino acids. The germline V gene has CDR1 SGHDT and CDR2 YYEEEE.

The sequence was collected from a woman younger than 45 who had been exposed to COVID-19. This sequence joins TRBV5-6 and TRBJ1-1, with TRBD1 matching 8 bases. Input material: PBMCs or T cells enriched from blood (not recorded which). CDR3 nucleotide sequence: TGTGCCAGCAGCTGGCTGACAGGGGTAGAAGCTTTCTTT. Protein sequence: CASSWLTGVEAFF.